These 15 T cell receptor beta chains share one sample of origin, sequenced in a study of shared clonotypes between healthy human individuals (TCRdb year 2020). CD8 naive samples were obtained by positive selection for CCR7 among CD45RO-negative cells, yielding a CD45RA+CCR7+ population from which TemRA cells were excluded. Library creation used the immunoSEQ multiplex PCR assay. Not all clones reach the TCRdb copy of this immuneACCESS table, which keeps in-frame sequences only. Checked studies attribute under half of the gap to unresolved V genes and leave the rest unexplained. The sample contains some 2,000,000 clones, less than 95% of them found a single time. The ten largest clonotypes hold 0.9% to 1.4% of the sample. Sequencing was done on a sample of naive CD8+ T cells sorted from blood. In light of the paper, this sample's cell subset or site label describes: CD45RA+CCR7+. These receptors originate from a man between 18 and 35 years old in good health.

This chain connects TRBV4-2 to TRBJ2-7; tentative D call: TRBD2 (5 bases). There are 14 residues in the CDR3. Germline CDR1 reads LGHNA; CDR2 reads YNFKEQ. The ends were cut back, 4 bases at V and 0 bases at J, with 10 bases in the middle. The CDR3 region is CASSPQLVSYEQYF. The CDR3 nucleotides are TGTGCCAGCAGCCCGCAACTAGTCTCCTACGAGCAGTACTTC.

V gene TRBV27 combines with J gene TRBJ1-1; perhaps TRBD1 as D (5 bases). V was trimmed by 2 bases and J by 0 bases, leaving 10 bases between them. The length of the CDR3 is 15 residues. Looked up from germline, CDR1 is MNHEY and CDR2 is SMNVEV (reference sequence). CDR3 in DNA: TGTGCCAGCAGTTTAGTGGGGGAAGTGAACACTGAAGCTTTCTTT. Its translation is CASSLVGEVNTEAFF.

The chain has TRBV7-9 and TRBJ1-1, with TRBD1 identical over 8 bases. From germline, CDR1 is SEHNR and CDR2 FQNEAQ (reference sequence). Trimming cost V 1 base and J 1 base; bases outside gene matches: 11. The CDR3 has 18 residues. The CDR3 loop is CASSLGQGPTLSNTEAFF. As DNA, the CDR3 is TGTGCCAGCAGCTTAGGACAGGGGCCGACCCTTTCGAACACTGAAGCTTTCTTT. Variable domain in full (rest from reference TRBV7-9 and TRBJ1-1): DTGVSQNPRHKITKRGQNVTFRCDPISEHNRLYWYRQTLGQGPEFLTYFQNEAQLEKSRLLSDRFSAERPKGSFSTLEIQRTEQGDSAMYLCASSLGQGPTLSNTEAFFGQGTRLTVV.

In DNA, the CDR3 is TGTGCCAGCAACCCCGGACTAGCGGGACCAAAACAAGAGACCCAGTACTTC. Translated: CASNPGLAGPKQETQYF. The V gene is TRBV7-8, the J gene TRBJ2-5, with 12 bases matching TRBD2. The CDR3 sequence is 17 residues long. Looked up from germline, CDR1 is SGHVS and CDR2 is FQNEAQ. V gave up 7 bases and J gave up 2 bases; unmatched junction bases: 11.

V gene TRBV13 combines with J gene TRBJ2-7; D gene unclear. Germline CDR1 is PRHDT and CDR2 is FYEKMQ (reference sequence). V shed 5 bases and J shed 3 bases, with 17 bases lying between them. The CDR3 spans 15 residues. In nucleotides, the CDR3 is TGTGCCAGCAGCAGCCCCGACCGCGTGGGCTACGAGCAGTACTTC. Encoded protein: CASSSPDRVGYEQYF.

Notes on this clone: One end of the junction is discordant with germline, which a read error may explain. Other nucleotide sequences from this sample produce the same CDR3. Written as DNA, the CDR3 is TGTGCTAGCAGCCGAGACAATACCGGGGAGCTGTTTTTT. Translated: CASSRDNTGELFF. V gene TRBV7-7 combines with J gene TRBJ2-2; D ambiguous. The CDR3 is 13 amino acids. Germline V lookup: CDR1 SSHAT, CDR2 FNYEAQ (reference sequence).

The genes are TRBV6-5 and TRBJ1-3; possibly TRBD1 for D (6 bases). The CDR3 is 15 residues long. The germline V and J ends were trimmed by 7 bases and 0 bases, with 13 bases remaining between them. Looked up from germline, CDR1 is MNHEY and CDR2 is SVGAGI. Written as DNA, the CDR3 is TGTGCCAGCACCCCCGGAGGGGGCTCTGGAAACACCATATATTTT. It codes for CASTPGGGSGNTIYF.

CDR3 nucleotides: TGTGCCAGCAGTTTTGGTCCGGGACAGGGGATTTTGGCTGAAGCTTTCTTT. It translates to CASSFGPGQGILAEAFF. V gene TRBV28 combines with J gene TRBJ1-1, with 10 positions matching TRBD1. CDR3 length: 17 residues. Per germline, CDR1 MDHEN and CDR2 SYDVKM. Germline trimming cut 3 bases from V and 6 bases from J; bases unmatched to any gene: 13.

The V and J genes are TRBV5-4 and TRBJ2-7; tentative D call: TRBD2 (7 bases). Trimming shortened V by 6 bases and J by 0 bases, and 19 bases separated the two germline ends. Germline CDR1 SGHNT, CDR2 YYREEE (reference sequence). The length of the CDR3 is 16 residues. The CDR3 reads CASTVWGGSVSYEQYF. CDR3 DNA: TGTGCCAGCACCGTGTGGGGGGGCAGCGTCTCCTACGAGCAGTACTTC.

On this clone itself: Other DNA sequences from this sample encode an identical CDR3 as well. The chain employs TRBV6-6 and TRBJ1-1; D is undetermined. With 2 bases removed from V and 4 bases from J, the gap between germline ends came to 8 bases. CDR3 length: 13 amino acids. Germline V lookup: CDR1 MNHNY, CDR2 SVGAGI (reference sequence). The CDR3 bases are TGTGCCAGCAGTTACGGTAGAGGCACTGAAGCTTTCTTT. Protein sequence: CASSYGRGTEAFF.

The rearrangement joins TRBV6-1 to TRBJ2-7; TRBD1 matches at 7 bases. V lost 3 bases to trimming and J lost 3 bases; unmatched junction nucleotides: 5. The CDR3 is made up of 14 amino acids. The germline gives CDR1 MNHNS, CDR2 SASEGT. The CDR3 here is CASSEGQLHYEQYF. CDR3 DNA: TGTGCCAGCAGTGAGGGACAGTTGCACTACGAGCAGTACTTC.

The chain combines TRBV2 with TRBJ1-1, with TRBD1 identical over 7 bases. The CDR3 is 17 amino acids. Trimming took 0 bases from V and 4 from J; bases not matched to a gene: 11. CDR1 is SNHLY, CDR2 FYNNEI, per germline. The CDR3 region is CASSEASVDRVSTEAFF. The CDR3, as DNA: TGTGCCAGCAGTGAAGCGAGTGTAGACAGGGTAAGCACTGAAGCTTTCTTT.

The rearrangement joins TRBV28 to TRBJ1-1; D not certain. CDR3 length: 11 residues. The V gene lost 4 bases and the J gene lost 8 bases, with 8 bases spanning the gap. The germline V gene encodes CDR1 MDHEN and CDR2 SYDVKM. This chain's CDR3 is CASSYQVEAFF. Written as DNA, the CDR3 is TGTGCCAGCAGTTACCAGGTCGAAGCTTTCTTT.

The chain employs TRBV27 and TRBJ2-5; TRBD1 agrees at 8 bases. Germline values: CDR1 MNHEY, CDR2 SMNVEV (reference sequence). CDR3 length: 15 residues. Trimming cost V 6 bases and J 1 base; bases outside gene matches: 7. CDR3 in amino acids: CASSQGARGQETQYF. The CDR3, as DNA: TGTGCCAGCAGCCAGGGGGCCAGAGGCCAAGAGACCCAGTACTTC.

V gene TRBV19 combines with J gene TRBJ1-5; TRBD1 might be the D (6 bases). The V end was cut by 6 bases, the J end by 5 bases, with 17 bases between. CDR1 is LNHDA and CDR2 is SQIVND in the germline V gene (reference sequence). The CDR3 loop spans 15 amino acids. CDR3 region: CASSVDSLADQPQHF. The CDR3 coding sequence is TGTGCCAGTAGCGTGGACAGCCTGGCGGATCAGCCCCAGCATTTT.